This TCR beta chain was captured by sequencing in a study of T cell responses to AZD1222 COVID-19 vaccine (dated by TCRdb to about 2021). Regarding the study in general: AZD1222 recipients with second doses at about 4 weeks or about 12 weeks were pooled, because spike-specific TCR depth and breadth did not differ between schedules. TCR sequencing covered roughly 230 trial participants: 200 to 210 given two doses of AZD1222 and 26 given two doses of MenACWY control vaccine. Trial participants were enrolled by age into subgroups of 18-55, 56-69 and 70-plus years, and around 140, 26 and 57 TCR-sequenced participants, respectively, were included in these subgroups. What the study reported, not specific to this receptor: Nearly half of unique spike-specific TCRs reportedly recognized epitopes outside regions mutated in the B.1.351 and B.1.1.7 variants. Conclusions about previously exposed vaccinees were limited because only six AZD1222 recipients were SARS-CoV-2 seropositive at baseline. In the small 56-69-year group, the increase in depth fell short of significance, most likely because of low power. Because no day 14 peak-response samples were available, repertoires were characterized only after the peak T cell response. Most participants were white British and females outnumbered males, and the authors suggested that clonal diversity may have been underestimated. After two AZD1222 doses, spike-specific TCR breadth and depth were significantly higher than at day 0 and than in MenACWY recipients. Vaccine-associated CD4 TCRs spanned the whole spike protein, with dominant responses in regions 160-218 and 743-854.

This clone was observed once. Its binding antigen is unknown. There are no base qualities to consult, and no much larger clone falls within one base. The CDR3 regions of human TCRbeta chains were analyzed by immunosequencing. In the source study's methods: Repertoire TCRs were matched against a reference library of SARS-CoV-2-specific TCRs generated with the MIRA antigen-specificity platform. Breadth was defined as the fraction of unique TCRs that were SARS-CoV-2-associated, and depth was defined as the fraction of total T cells that were SARS-CoV-2-associated. Each spike-specific TCR was assigned to its reactive spike region and to a CD4 or CD8 class using the MIRA data. Log10-transformed breadth and depth values were compared by one-way ANOVA with Sidak's multiple comparisons tests. TCRdb re-hosts the immuneACCESS table, in-frame sequences only. Its copies lack some clones; in the studies checked, an unresolved V gene accounts for under half of them, and the cause for the rest is not known. V and J calls and clone size are given by that table; D and trimming were obtained from the DNA. This sample lists about 110,000 clones; 82% were detected once. The ten largest clones take up less than 6% of the sample.

Explained via the paper, the time point label denotes: baseline before first vaccination. Vaccinee samples were obtained from the UK trials COV001 and COV002, which included a single-blind randomized controlled phase 2/3 trial of AZD1222 (ChAdOx1 nCoV-19) in healthy adults. Trial participant PBMC samples were collected at day 0 and day 28 after the second dose for TCRbeta chain sequencing. The input for sequencing was peripheral blood, taken on day 0 of AZD1222 vaccination. The sequence came from an adult in good health.

The DNA sequence is given as TGTGCCAGCAGTCCGCTTACAGGGGAGTGGTATTACACCTTC. It encodes CASSPLTGEWYYTF. The V and J segments used are TRBV6-2 or TRBV6-3 and TRBJ1-2; 7 bases in the junction line up with TRBD1. After removal of 5 bases from V and 11 bases from J, the junction retains 14 bases not matched to a gene. As encoded in the germline V gene, CDR1 is MNHEY while CDR2 is SVGEGT. Measured from the cysteine to the phenylalanine, the CDR3 is 14 residues long. The only DNA kept is the CDR3, 42 bases in frame from the first base.